Included here is one T cell receptor beta chain sequence, with context. There are a few counts of this clone. The antigen it recognizes is unknown. Per-base quality was not reported, and no clone a single base away is much larger than it. The library came from the immunoSEQ multiplex PCR assay. For TCR sequencing, RNA was extracted from every sample and reverse transcribed into cDNA to serve as template. SuperScript III was used to make first-strand cDNA, primed with a 2:1 mix of oligo-dT and random hexamers. A synthetic immune receptor repertoire was used to measure amplification bias, and any remaining bias was corrected computationally. In the authors' own workflow: After raw reads were preprocessed to remove errors, the CDR3 was defined following IMGT conventions as running from the conserved cysteine to phenylalanine. Clonality was calculated as 1 minus Shannon entropy normalized by log2 of the number of productive unique TCRs. Whether each scalp clone was CD4 or CD8 was inferred by checking scalp TCRbeta sequences against the CD4 and CD8 repertoires from sorted blood. TCRdb limited this immuneACCESS table to in-frame rearrangements with V and J called. A share of clones is missing; checked studies link under half to unresolved V genes, and the rest is unexplained. From that table come the V and J calls and clone size; the DNA was used to work out D and trimming. The sample table contains 200,000 or so clones; only one count was recorded for 55% to 70% of them. Of the sample, 5.5% falls within the top ten clones.

This sample is drawn from a study of CD8+ T cells in alopecia areata listed by TCRdb under 2018. Looking at the study overall: The treated patients, all with moderate-to-severe alopecia areata, were enrolled in an open-label pilot trial of oral tofacitinib given at 5 to 10 mg twice daily. RNA was obtained with the PAXgene miRNA kit for fixed scalp, the miRNeasy kit for PBMCs, and the RNeasy kit for mouse skin. Clonality in the scalp was compared among normal scalp (n=4), patchy alopecia areata scalp (n=8), and alopecia totalis/universalis scalp (n=8). Disease severity in treated patients was measured with the SALT score, which quantifies the percentage of affected scalp surface area. Tofacitinib was given for 6 to 18 months, followed by 6 months of follow-up off drug to assess delayed response and recurrence. Biopsies were taken from tofacitinib-treated patients at baseline and again at 4 and 24 weeks into treatment, and several of those patients also had a later scalp biopsy. In humans, TCRbeta sequencing was performed on scalp tissue and on sorted CD4+ and CD8+ peripheral blood T cells from healthy controls and from patients with patchy or totalis/universalis alopecia areata. Amplification of TCRbeta CDR3 regions was done by immunoSEQ multiplex PCR using 35 Vbeta forward primers and 13 Jbeta reverse primers. The study used high-throughput TCRbeta sequencing to examine T cell clonal expansion in alopecia areata, in both the C3H/HeJ mouse model and human patients. General conclusions and limits of the study: Compared with mice, TCR sequences shared between patients were less clear, possibly partly because of HLA diversity across the patient population. The treated cohort was small, with a single nonresponder, so links between baseline CD8+ expansion and response need larger studies. During tofacitinib treatment, many expanded lesional clones stuck around in both scalp and blood, and this persistence may partly explain why relapse happens after treatment is stopped. Tofacitinib significantly decreased scalp clonality and the number of expanded CD8+ clones among the top 100 scalp clones. Compared with normal scalp, lesional scalp, particularly in alopecia totalis/universalis, had higher clonality and more expanded CD8+ clones, which suggests antigenic drive. Unlike mouse skin, which is dominated by gammadelta T cells, normal human skin has resident alphabeta T cells that are also sequenced, and this complicates analysis of the scalp TCR repertoire.

The sample's time point label, decoded: around 24 weeks on oral tofacitinib. In light of the paper, this sample's treatment or condition label describes: oral pan-JAK inhibitor, 5-10 mg twice daily. From alopecia areata patients, peripheral blood was collected along with lesional scalp punch biopsies. After PBMCs were isolated by density centrifugation and stained for CD3, CD4 and CD8, a FACSAria was used to sort CD4+ and CD8+ T cells. Trimming costs V 2 bases and J 0 bases, and their ends lie 12 bases apart. The cysteine opens and the phenylalanine closes a CDR3 of 16 amino acids. The only DNA kept is the CDR3, 48 bases in frame from the first base. From a lookup of the germline V gene, CDR1 and CDR2 are SGHRS and YFSETQ.

The specimen was CD4+ T cells sorted from blood, collected at week 24, from a patient treated with tofacitinib. This sequence was found in a human donor with alopecia areata. In this chain, TRBV5-1 is recombined with TRBJ2-1, with the D segment identity uncertain. The CDR3 here reads CASSFTGGFSYNEQFF. The DNA sequence is as follows: TGCGCCAGCAGCTTTACTGGCGGATTCTCCTACAATGAGCAGTTCTTC.